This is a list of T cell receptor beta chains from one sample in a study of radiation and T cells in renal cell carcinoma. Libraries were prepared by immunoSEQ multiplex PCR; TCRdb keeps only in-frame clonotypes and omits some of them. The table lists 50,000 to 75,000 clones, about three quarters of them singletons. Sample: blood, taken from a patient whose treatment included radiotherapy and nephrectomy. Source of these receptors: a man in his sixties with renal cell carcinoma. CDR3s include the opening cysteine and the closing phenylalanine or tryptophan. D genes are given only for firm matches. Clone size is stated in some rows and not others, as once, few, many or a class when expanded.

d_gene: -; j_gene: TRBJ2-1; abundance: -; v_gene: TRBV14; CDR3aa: CASSQEFAPNEQFF; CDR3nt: TGTGCCAGCAGCCAAGAATTCGCTCCCAATGAGCAGTTCTTC
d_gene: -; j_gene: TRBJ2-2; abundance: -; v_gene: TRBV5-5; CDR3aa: CASSLRQGLNTGELFF; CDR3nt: TGTGCCAGCAGTCTCCGGCAGGGTTTGAACACCGGGGAGCTGTTTTTT
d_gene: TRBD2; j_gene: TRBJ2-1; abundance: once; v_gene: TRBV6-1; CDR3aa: CASSGLAGPNEQFF; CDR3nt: TGTGCCAGCAGCGGACTAGCGGGCCCCAATGAGCAGTTCTTC
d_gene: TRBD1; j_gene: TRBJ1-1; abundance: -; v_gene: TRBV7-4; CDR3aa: CASTPPGTGSCDTEAFF; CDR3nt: TGTGCCAGCACCCCTCCCGGGACAGGGAGTTGCGACACTGAAGCTTTCTTT
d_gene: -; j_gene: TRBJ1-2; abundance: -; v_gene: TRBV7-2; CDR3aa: CASSGHYNYGYTF; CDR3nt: TGTGCCAGCAGCGGGCATTATAACTATGGCTACACCTTC
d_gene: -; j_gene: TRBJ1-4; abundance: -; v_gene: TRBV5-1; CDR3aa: CASSLDSGTSNEKLFF; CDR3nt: TGCGCCAGCAGCTTGGATTCAGGCACCTCTAATGAAAAACTGTTTTTT
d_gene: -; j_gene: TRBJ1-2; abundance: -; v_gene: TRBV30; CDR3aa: CAWSVLRGGGGYTF; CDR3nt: TGTGCCTGGAGTGTATTGAGGGGTGGCGGTGGCTACACCTTC
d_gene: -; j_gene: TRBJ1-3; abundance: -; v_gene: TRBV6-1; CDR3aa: CASSRQPFSGNTIYF; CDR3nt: TGTGCCAGCAGCCGACAGCCATTCTCTGGAAACACCATATATTTT
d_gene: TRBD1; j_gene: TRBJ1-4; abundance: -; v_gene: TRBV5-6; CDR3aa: CASSPDRGLFNEKLFF; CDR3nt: TGTGCCAGCAGCCCGGACAGGGGGCTGTTTAATGAAAAACTGTTTTTT
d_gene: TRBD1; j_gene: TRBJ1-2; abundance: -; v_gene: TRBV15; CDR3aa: CATSRGTGQSFGGYTF; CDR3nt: TGTGCCACCAGCAGAGGAACGGGACAGTCTTTCGGGGGCTACACCTTC
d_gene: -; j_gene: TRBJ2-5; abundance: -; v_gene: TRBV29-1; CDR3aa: CSVARMGRETQYF; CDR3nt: TGCAGCGTGGCGCGCATGGGCCGGGAGACCCAGTACTTC
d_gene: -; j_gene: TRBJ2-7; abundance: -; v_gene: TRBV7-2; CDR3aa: CASSFFGYEQYF; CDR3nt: TGTGCCAGCAGCTTCTTCGGGTACGAGCAGTACTTC
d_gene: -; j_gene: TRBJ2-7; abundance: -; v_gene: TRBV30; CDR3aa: CAWKRAPYEQYF; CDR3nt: TGTGCCTGGAAGCGGGCCCCCTACGAGCAGTACTTC
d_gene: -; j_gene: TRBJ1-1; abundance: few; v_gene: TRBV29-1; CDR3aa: CSVGLPRAGEAFF; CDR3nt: TGCAGCGTTGGTTTACCCCGGGCGGGGGAAGCTTTCTTT
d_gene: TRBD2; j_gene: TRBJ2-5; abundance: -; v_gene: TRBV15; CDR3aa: CATSRNRAGTSGSWETQYF; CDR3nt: TGTGCCACCAGCAGGAACCGAGCCGGGACTAGCGGGAGTTGGGAGACCCAGTACTTC
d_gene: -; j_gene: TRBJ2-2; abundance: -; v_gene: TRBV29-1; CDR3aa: CSVVSGVATGELFF; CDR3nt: TGCAGCGTTGTATCGGGAGTTGCGACCGGGGAGCTGTTTTTT
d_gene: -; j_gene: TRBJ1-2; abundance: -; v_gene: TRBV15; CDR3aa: CATSRGSNYGYTF; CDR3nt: TGTGCCACCAGCAGAGGAAGTAACTATGGCTACACCTTC
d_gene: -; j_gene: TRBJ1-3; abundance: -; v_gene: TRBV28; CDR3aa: CASSLKVRYSGNTIYF; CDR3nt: TGTGCCAGCAGTTTGAAGGTCAGATATTCTGGAAACACCATATATTTT
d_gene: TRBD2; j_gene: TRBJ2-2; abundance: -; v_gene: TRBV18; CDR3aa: CASSPPGLAGTGELFF; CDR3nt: TGTGCCAGCTCACCACCGGGACTAGCGGGAACCGGGGAGCTGTTTTTT
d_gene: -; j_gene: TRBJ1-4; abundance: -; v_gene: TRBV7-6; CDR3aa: CASSLSTAEKLFF; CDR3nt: TGTGCCAGCAGCTTATCGACGGCGGAAAAACTGTTTTTT
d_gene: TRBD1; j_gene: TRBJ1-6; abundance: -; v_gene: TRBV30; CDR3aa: CAWNRGGSPLHF; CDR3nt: TGTGCCTGGAACAGGGGCGGTTCACCCCTCCACTTT
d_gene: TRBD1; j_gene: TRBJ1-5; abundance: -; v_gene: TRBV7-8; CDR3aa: CASSRTPNSGTVNQPQHF; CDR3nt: TGTGCCAGCAGCCGGACCCCCAATTCCGGGACAGTCAATCAGCCCCAGCATTTT
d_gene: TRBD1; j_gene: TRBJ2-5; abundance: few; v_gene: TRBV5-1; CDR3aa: CASSLGQVQETQYF; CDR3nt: TGCGCCAGCAGCCTAGGACAGGTTCAGGAGACCCAGTACTTC
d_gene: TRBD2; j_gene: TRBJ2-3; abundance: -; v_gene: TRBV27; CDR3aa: CASSLGTSGSSDTQYF; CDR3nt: TGTGCCAGCAGTCTCGGGACTAGCGGGAGCTCAGATACGCAGTATTTT
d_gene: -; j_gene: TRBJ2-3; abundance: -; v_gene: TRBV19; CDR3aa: CASSLRHTQYF; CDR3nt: TGTGCCAGTAGTCTCCGACATACGCAGTATTTT
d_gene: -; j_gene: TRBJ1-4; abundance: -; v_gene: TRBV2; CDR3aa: CAGGREDEKLFF; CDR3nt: TGTGCCGGAGGCAGGGAAGATGAAAAACTGTTTTTT
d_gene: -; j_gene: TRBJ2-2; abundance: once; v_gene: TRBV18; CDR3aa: CASSPSIGTGELFF; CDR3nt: TGTGCCAGCTCACCTTCGATCGGGACCGGGGAGCTGTTTTTT
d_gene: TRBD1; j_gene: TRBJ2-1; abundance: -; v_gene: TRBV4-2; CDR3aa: CASSQFGQGEENEQFF; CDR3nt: TGTGCCAGCAGCCAGTTCGGACAGGGAGAAGAAAATGAGCAGTTCTTC
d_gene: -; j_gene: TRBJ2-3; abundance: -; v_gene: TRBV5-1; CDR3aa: CASSLGGSGPDTQYF; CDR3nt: TGCGCCAGCAGCTTGGGTGGGAGCGGCCCAGATACGCAGTATTTT
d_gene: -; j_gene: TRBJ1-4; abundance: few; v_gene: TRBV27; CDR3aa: CASSLGVGREEKLFF; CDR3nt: TGTGCCAGCAGTTTAGGCGTTGGCAGGGAAGAAAAACTGTTTTTT
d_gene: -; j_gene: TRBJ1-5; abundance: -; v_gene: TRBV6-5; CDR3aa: CASSRDVTWPQHF; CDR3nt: TGTGCCAGCAGTAGGGACGTGACGTGGCCCCAGCATTTT
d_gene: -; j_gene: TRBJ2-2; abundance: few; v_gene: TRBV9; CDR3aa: CASSVDLTGELFF; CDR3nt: TGTGCCAGCAGCGTGGACCTCACCGGGGAGCTGTTTTTT
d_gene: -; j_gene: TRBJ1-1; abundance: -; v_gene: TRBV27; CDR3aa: CASKYRDTEAFF; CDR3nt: TGTGCCAGCAAGTACAGGGACACTGAAGCTTTCTTT
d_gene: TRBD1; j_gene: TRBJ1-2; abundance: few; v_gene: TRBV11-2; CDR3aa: CASSTPRGRDYGYTF; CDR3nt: TGTGCCAGCAGCACCCCCAGGGGGCGCGACTATGGCTACACCTTC
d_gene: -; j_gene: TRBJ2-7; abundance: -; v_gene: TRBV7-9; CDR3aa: CASSLPGLNEQYF; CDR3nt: TGTGCCAGCAGCTTACCTGGGCTCAACGAGCAGTACTTC
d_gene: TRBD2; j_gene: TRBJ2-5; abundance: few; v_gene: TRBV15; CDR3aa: CATSRVSGLAGVNQETQYF; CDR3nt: TGTGCCACCAGCAGAGTTTCGGGACTAGCGGGAGTTAACCAAGAGACCCAGTACTTC
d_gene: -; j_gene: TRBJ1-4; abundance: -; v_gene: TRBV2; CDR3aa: CASEGSQATNEKLFF; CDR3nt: TGTGCCAGTGAGGGGTCACAGGCAACTAATGAAAAACTGTTTTTT
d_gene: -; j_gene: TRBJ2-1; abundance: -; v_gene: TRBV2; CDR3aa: CASSELDWPSDNEQFF; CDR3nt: TGTGCCAGCAGTGAACTAGATTGGCCCTCCGACAATGAGCAGTTCTTC
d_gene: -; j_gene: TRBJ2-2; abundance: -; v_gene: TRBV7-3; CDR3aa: CASSLGQVNTGELFF; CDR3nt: TGTGCCAGCAGCTTGGGGCAGGTCAACACCGGGGAGCTGTTTTTT
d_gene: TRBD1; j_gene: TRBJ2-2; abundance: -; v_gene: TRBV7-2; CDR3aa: CASSLIGTGDTGELFF; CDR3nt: TGTGCCAGCAGCTTAATCGGGACAGGGGACACCGGGGAGCTGTTTTTT
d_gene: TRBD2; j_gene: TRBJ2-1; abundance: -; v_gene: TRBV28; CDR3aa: CASILGSSGRMDEQFF; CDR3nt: TGTGCCAGCATCCTCGGATCTAGCGGGAGGATGGATGAGCAGTTCTTC